The source of this T cell receptor (beta chain) is a study of blood T cell repertoires in COVID-19. Overall study: The United States, Italy and Spain provided the acute and convalescent COVID-19 samples.

Trimming at V came to 5 bases and at J to 5 bases, leaving 16 bases not matched to a gene. CDR1 and CDR2 from the germline V gene are SEHNR and FQNEAQ (reference sequence). This CDR3 has 18 residues. Measured with immunoSEQ multiplex PCR; TCRdb has only the in-frame clones, and not every one. The profile shows under 50,000 clones, around 80% of them singletons. This clone has more than one count but fewer than ten. Sequenced: peripheral blood. This TCR came from a man older than 75 with active or convalescent COVID-19. The chain links TRBV7-9 to TRBJ2-1; TRBD2 matches at 9 bases. The CDR3 here is CASSTSVLGLAGNNEQFF. Written as DNA, the CDR3 is TGTGCCAGCAGCACAAGCGTTCTGGGGCTAGCGGGGAACAATGAGCAGTTCTTC.